The present T cell receptor (beta chain) was sequenced within a study of cytomegalovirus exposure and HLA in healthy donors (dated by TCRdb to 2017 to 2019). Study-wide context: According to a later analysis, one platform produced both the 100 to 150 validation repertoires and the 620 or so repertoires of the first cohort. The study aimed to test whether cataloging public T cell receptors could reveal signatures of past pathogen exposure. In addition to the first cohort of approximately 650 subjects, a separate validation cohort of under 150 different subjects was used. To predict cytomegalovirus infection status, the study brought together high-throughput TCR immunosequencing, statistical association of individual TCRs with disease status, and machine learning.

The donors were included in the validation cohort of over a hundred subjects, a group kept apart from the 666-subject first cohort. The CDR3 runs 16 amino acids, cysteine and phenylalanine included. Only the CDR3 portion is preserved as DNA: 48 bases, with reading frame beginning at the first base. The trim is 1 base for V and 9 bases for J, with a gap of 16 bases between the germline ends. According to the germline V gene, CDR1 reads SNHLY and CDR2 reads FYNNEI. Comments on this clone: Its antigen remains unidentified. Per-nucleotide qualities are absent, and no much larger clonotype sits a single base away.

The paper as a whole reports these results and caveats: The authors suggested that the approach could potentially be generalized to other disease states and immunological phenotypes. The validation cohort had no HLA typing available for a later analysis, so co-occurrence within that cohort was assessed over all 130 or so repertoires. In a later analysis, TCRs clustered in the first cohort were found to also tend to co-occur in the roughly 120 validation repertoires, with about 93% of cluster scores above 0. A total of some 180 TCR beta chains were listed by the study as associated with cytomegalovirus. Cytomegalovirus status was reported to be diagnosed by the classifier with high specificity and sensitivity in both the original and validation cohorts. Across donors, most TCR sequences were observed very rarely, whereas some public TCRs were present in many individuals. A few of the identified cytomegalovirus-associated TCR beta chains were confirmed in vitro to be specific for cytomegalovirus antigens.

The library was produced with the immunoSEQ multiplex PCR assay. On the study's bioinformatics: A statistical classification framework was built to diagnose cytomegalovirus status from the catalog of TCR beta chain sequences. TCRdb mirrors the immuneACCESS table, restricted to in-frame sequences. Some clones are absent from its copies; in checked studies, under half trace to an unresolved V gene, and the reason for the others is unknown. Clone size and V and J calls were adopted from that table, with D and trimming inferred from the DNA. The sample table shows approximately 180,000 clones, and about 89% are seen once. The ten largest clones take up approximately 2.4% of the sample.

Input material: PBMCs. The origin of this receptor is a man younger than 35 in good health and CMV-seropositive. The rearrangement joined TRBV2 to TRBJ1-6; the D segment cannot be called with confidence. The encoded CDR3 is CASSEVPASLPSPLHF. The nucleotides read TGTGCCAGCAGTGAAGTGCCGGCTAGCCTACCTTCACCCCTCCACTTT.